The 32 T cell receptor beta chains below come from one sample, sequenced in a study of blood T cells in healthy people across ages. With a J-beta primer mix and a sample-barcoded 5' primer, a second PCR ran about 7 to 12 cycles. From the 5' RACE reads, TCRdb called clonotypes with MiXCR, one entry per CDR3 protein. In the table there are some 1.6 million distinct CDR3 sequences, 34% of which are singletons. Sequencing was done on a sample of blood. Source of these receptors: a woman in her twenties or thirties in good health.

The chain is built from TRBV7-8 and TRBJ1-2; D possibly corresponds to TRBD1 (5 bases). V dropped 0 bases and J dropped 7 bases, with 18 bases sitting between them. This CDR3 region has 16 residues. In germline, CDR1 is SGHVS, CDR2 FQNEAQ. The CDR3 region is CASSLANTGAVGGYTF. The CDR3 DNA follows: TGTGCCAGCAGCTTAGCTAATACCGGGGCCGTCGGTGGCTACACCTTC.

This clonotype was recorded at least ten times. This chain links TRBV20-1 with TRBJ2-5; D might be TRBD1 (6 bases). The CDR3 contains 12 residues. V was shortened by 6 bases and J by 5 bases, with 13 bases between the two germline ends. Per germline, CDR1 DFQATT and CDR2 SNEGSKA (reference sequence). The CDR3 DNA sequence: TGCAGTGCCGGAGACAGGCCGGAGACCCAGTACTTC. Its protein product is CSAGDRPETQYF.

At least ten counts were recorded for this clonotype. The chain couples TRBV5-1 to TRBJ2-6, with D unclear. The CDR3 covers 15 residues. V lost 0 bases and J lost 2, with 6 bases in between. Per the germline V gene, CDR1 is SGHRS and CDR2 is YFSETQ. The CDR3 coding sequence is TGCGCCAGCAGCTTGGAGTCCGCTGGGGCCAACGTCCTGACTTTC. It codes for CASSLESAGANVLTF.

CDR3 amino acids: CASSSSDSYGYTF. CDR3 DNA: TGTGCCAGCAGCTCCTCGGACAGTTATGGCTACACCTTC. The chain carries TRBV7-6 and TRBJ1-2; perhaps TRBD1 as D (6 bases). Germline CDR1 reads SGHVS; CDR2 reads FNYEAQ. Trimming removed 4 bases at V and 5 bases at J, with 11 bases between. This CDR3 is 13 amino acids long.

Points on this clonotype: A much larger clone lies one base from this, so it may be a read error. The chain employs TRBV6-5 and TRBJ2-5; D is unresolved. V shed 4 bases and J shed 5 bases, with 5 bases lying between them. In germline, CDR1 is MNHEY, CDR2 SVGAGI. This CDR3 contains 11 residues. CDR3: CASSCKETQYF. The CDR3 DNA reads TGTGCCAGCAGTTGCAAGGAGACCCAGTACTTC.

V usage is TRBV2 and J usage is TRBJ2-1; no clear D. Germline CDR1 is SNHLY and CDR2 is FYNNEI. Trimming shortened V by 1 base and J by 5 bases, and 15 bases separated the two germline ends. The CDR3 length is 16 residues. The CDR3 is CASSEEEWRPHNEQFF. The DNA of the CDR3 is TGTGCCAGCAGTGAAGAAGAATGGCGCCCCCACAATGAGCAGTTCTTC. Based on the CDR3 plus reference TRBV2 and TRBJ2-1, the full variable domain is EPEVTQTPSHQVTQMGQEVILRCVPISNHLYFYWYRQILGQKVEFLVSFYNNEISEKSEIFDDQFSVERPDGSNFTLKIRSTKLEDSAMYFCASSEEEWRPHNEQFFGPGTRLTVL.

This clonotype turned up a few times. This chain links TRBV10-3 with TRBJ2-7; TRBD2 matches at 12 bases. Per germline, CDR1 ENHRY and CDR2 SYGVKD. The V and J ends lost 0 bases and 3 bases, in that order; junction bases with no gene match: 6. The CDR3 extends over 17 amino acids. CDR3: CAISESVAGLAGYEQYF. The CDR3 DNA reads TGTGCCATCAGTGAGTCTGTAGCGGGACTAGCGGGCTACGAGCAGTACTTC.

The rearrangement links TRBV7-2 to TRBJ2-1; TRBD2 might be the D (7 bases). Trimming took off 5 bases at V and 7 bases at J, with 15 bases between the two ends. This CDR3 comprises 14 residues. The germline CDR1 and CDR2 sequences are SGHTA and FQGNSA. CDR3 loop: CASSRGGGWNEQFF. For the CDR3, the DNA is TGTGCCAGCAGCCGAGGGGGGGGTTGGAATGAGCAGTTCTTC.

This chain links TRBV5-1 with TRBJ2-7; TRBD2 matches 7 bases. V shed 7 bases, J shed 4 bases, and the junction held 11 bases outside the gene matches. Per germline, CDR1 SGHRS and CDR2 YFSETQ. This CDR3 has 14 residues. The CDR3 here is CASLPTGGFYEQYF. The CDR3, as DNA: TGCGCCAGCCTTCCGACCGGGGGGTTTTACGAGCAGTACTTC.

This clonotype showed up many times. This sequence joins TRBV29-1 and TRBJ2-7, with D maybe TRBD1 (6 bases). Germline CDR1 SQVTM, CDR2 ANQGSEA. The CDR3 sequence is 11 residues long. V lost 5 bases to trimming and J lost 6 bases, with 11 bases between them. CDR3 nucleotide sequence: TGCAGCGTTCAAACAGGGACCGAGCAGTACTTC. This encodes CSVQTGTEQYF.

The CDR3 coding sequence is TGTGCCAGCAGCCGAGGGGCGGGGCCAGCCTACGAGCAGTACTTC. Residues: CASSRGAGPAYEQYF. The V gene is TRBV5-6, the J gene TRBJ2-7, with D maybe TRBD2 (6 bases). The germline V gene has CDR1 SGHDT and CDR2 YYEEEE. CDR3 size: 15 residues. Between the trimmed V and J ends, which lost 4 bases and 2 bases, there was a span of 16 bases.

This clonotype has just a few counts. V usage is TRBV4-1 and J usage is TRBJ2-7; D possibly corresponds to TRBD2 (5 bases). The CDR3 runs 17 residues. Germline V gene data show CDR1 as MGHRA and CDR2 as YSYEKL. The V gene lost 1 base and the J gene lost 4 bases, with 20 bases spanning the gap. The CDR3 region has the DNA TGCGCCAGCAGCCAAGCGACCGAGGGAGTATATACTTACGAGCAGTACTTC. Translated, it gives CASSQATEGVYTYEQYF.

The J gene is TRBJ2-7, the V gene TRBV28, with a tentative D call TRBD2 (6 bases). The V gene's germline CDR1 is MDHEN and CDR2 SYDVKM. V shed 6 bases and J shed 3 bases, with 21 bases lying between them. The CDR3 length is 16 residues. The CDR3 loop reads CASSRPDRDSHYEQYF. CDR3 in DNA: TGTGCCAGCAGCCGACCCGACCGGGACTCGCACTACGAGCAGTACTTC. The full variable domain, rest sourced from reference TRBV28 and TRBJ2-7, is DVKVTQSSRYLVKRTGEKVFLECVQDMDHENMFWYRQDPGLGLRLIYFSYDVKMKEKGDIPEGYSVSREKKERFSLILESASTNQTSMYLCASSRPDRDSHYEQYFGPGTRLTVT.

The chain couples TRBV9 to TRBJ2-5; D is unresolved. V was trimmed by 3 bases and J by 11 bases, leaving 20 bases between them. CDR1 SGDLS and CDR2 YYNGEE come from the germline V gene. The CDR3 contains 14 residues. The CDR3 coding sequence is TGTGCCAGCAGCGGATCTAGTCCTATCTTAGAGCAGTACTTC. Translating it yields CASSGSSPILEQYF.

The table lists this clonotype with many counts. CDR3 region: CASSGTENLFF. CDR3 DNA: TGTGCCAGCAGCGGGACCGAGAATCTGTTCTTC. This chain uses TRBV9 with TRBJ2-1; D ambiguous. The V end lost 3 bases, the J end lost 15 bases, and 13 bases lay between the germline ends. The CDR3 covers 11 residues. Germline V gene data show CDR1 as SGDLS and CDR2 as YYNGEE.

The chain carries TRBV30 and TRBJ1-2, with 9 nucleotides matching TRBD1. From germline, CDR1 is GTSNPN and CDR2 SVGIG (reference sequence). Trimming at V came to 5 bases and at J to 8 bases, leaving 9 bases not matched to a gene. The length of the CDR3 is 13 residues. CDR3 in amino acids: CAWVMDRGGGYTF. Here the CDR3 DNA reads TGTGCCTGGGTAATGGACAGGGGAGGAGGCTACACCTTC.

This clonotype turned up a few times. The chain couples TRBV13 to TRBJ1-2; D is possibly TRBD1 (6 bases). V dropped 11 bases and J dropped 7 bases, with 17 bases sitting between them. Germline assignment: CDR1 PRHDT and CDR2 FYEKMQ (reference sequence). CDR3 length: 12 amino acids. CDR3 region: CASRGGQGGYTF. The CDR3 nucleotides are TGTGCCTCACGCGGGGGGCAGGGTGGCTACACCTTC.

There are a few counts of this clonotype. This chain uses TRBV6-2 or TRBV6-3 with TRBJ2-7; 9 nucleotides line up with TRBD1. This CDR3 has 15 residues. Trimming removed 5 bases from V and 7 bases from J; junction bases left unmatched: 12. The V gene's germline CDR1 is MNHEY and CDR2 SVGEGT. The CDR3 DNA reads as TGTGCCAGCAGTCCCGGGGGACAGGGTGTTTTGGAGCAGTACTTC. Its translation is CASSPGGQGVLEQYF.

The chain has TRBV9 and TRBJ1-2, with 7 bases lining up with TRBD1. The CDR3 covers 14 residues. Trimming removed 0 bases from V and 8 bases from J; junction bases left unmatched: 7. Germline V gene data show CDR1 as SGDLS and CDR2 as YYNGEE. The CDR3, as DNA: TGTGCCAGCAGCGTAGCGGGACAGCTTGACGGCTACACCTTC. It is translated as CASSVAGQLDGYTF. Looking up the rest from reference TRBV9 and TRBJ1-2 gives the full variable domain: DSGVTQTPKHLITATGQRVTLRCSPRSGDLSVYWYQQSLDQGLQFLIQYYNGEERAKGNILERFSAQQFPDLHSELNLSSLELGDSALYFCASSVAGQLDGYTFGSGTRLTVV.

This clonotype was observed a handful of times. The CDR3 DNA sequence: TGCAGCGTCATGGACAGGGTGATGTACGAGCAGTACTTC. Its translation is CSVMDRVMYEQYF. The chain joins TRBV29-1 to TRBJ2-7; 8 nucleotides agree with TRBD1. Germline CDR1 and CDR2: SQVTM and ANQGSEA. CDR3 length: 13 amino acids. Trimming removed 6 bases from V and 4 bases from J; junction bases left unmatched: 8.

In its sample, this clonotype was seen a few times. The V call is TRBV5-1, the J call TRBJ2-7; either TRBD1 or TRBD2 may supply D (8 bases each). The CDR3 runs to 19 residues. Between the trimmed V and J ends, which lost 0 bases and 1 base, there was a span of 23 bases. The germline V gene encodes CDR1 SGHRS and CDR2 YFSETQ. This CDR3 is CASSLGDRYSGGNSYEQYF. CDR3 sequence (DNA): TGCGCCAGCAGCTTGGGGGACAGGTACAGCGGGGGAAATTCCTACGAGCAGTACTTC.

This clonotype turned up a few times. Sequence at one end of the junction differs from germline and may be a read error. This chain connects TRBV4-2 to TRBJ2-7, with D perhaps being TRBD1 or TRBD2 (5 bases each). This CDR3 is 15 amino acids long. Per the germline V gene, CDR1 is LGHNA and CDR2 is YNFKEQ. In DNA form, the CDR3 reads TGTGCCAGCAACCAAGATGAGGGGAGCTCCTACGAGCAGTACTTC. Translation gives CASNQDEGSSYEQYF.

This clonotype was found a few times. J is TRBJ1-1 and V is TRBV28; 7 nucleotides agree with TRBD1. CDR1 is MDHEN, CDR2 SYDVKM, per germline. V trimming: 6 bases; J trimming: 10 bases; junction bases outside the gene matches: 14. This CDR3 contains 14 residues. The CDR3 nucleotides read TGTGCCAGCAGGGCACTAGGGAGGGGGCGCCGAGCTTTCTTT. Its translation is CASRALGRGRRAFF.

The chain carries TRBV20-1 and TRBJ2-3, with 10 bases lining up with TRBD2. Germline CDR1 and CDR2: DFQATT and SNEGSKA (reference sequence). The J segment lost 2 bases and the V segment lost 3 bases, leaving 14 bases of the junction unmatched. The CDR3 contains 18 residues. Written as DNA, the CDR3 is TGCAGTGCTAGTGTACTAGCGGGACTAGAGTACCACACAGATACGCAGTATTTT. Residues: CSASVLAGLEYHTDTQYF.

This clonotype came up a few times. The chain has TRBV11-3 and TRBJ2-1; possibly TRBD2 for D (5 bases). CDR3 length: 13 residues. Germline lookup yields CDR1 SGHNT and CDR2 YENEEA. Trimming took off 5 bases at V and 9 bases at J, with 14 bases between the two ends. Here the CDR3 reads CASSPEGLGEQFF. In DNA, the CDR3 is TGTGCCAGCAGCCCAGAGGGCCTAGGTGAGCAGTTCTTC.

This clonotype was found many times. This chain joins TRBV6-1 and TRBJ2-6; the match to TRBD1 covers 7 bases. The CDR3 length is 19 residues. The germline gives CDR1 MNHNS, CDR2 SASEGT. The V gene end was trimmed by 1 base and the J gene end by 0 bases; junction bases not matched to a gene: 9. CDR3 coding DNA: TGTGCCAGCAGTGAAGGGTTTGGGACAGTAAGCTCTGGGGCCAACGTCCTGACTTTC. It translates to CASSEGFGTVSSGANVLTF.

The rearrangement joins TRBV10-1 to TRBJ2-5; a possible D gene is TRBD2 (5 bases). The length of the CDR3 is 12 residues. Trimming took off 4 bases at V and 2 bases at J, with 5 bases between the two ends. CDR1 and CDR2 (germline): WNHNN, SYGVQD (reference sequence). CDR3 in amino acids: CASSGEQETQYF. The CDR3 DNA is TGCGCCAGCAGTGGGGAGCAAGAGACCCAGTACTTC.

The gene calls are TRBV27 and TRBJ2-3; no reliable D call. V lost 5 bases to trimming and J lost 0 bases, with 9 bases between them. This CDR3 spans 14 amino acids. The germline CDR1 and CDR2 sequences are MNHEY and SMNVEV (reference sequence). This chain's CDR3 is CASSARQSTDTQYF. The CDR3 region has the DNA TGTGCCAGCAGTGCACGTCAGAGCACAGATACGCAGTATTTT.

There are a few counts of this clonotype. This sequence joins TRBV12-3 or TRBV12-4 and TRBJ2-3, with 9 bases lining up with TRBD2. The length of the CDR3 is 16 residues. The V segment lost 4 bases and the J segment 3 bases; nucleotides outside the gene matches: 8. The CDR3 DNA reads TGTGCCAGCAGTTCCGGGACTAGCATGTGGACAGATACGCAGTATTTT. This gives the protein CASSSGTSMWTDTQYF.

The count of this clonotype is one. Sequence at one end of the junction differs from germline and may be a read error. The CDR3 loop is CAWSGSYGQYF. In DNA form, the CDR3 reads TGTGCCTGGTCAGGGTCCTACGGGCAGTACTTC. The chain employs TRBV30 and TRBJ2-7; possible D gene TRBD1, 5 bases. The CDR3 is 11 residues long. Germline V gene lookup returns CDR1 GTSNPN and CDR2 SVGIG (reference sequence).

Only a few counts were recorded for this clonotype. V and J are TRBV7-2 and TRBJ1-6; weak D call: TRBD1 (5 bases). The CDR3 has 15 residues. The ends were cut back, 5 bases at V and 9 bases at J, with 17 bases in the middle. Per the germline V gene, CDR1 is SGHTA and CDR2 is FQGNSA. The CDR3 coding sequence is TGTGCCAGCAGCCCTGACGGGGGGAGAGGTTCACCCCTCCACTTT. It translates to CASSPDGGRGSPLHF.

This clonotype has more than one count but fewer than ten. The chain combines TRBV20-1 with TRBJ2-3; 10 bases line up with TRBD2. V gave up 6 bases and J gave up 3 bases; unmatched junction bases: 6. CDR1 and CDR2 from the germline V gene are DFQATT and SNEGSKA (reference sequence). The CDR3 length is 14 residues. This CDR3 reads CSAQREGRTDTQYF. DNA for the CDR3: TGCAGTGCGCAGCGGGAGGGCCGGACAGATACGCAGTATTTT.